A selection of T cell receptor beta chains follows, all from one sample in a study of tumor-infiltrating lymphocytes in primary liver carcinoma. Using its own MiXCR run on the multiplex PCR reads, TCRdb lists one record per CDR3 protein. This sample has just over 300,000 distinct CDR3 sequences, with 45% to 70% found just once. Sample: peripheral blood. The receptors here all came from a woman aged 25 to 39 with primary liver carcinoma and hepatitis B virus infection. CDR3s leave out the opening cysteine and the closing phenylalanine or tryptophan. Each record gives: CDR3 protein, V gene, J gene.

CDR3aa: ASSPDRDTEAF
v_gene: TRBV11-2
j_gene: TRBJ1-1

CDR3aa: ATSQGTSGRSKDEQY
v_gene: TRBV4-2
j_gene: TRBJ2-7

CDR3aa: AWSLVGAEQF
v_gene: TRBV30
j_gene: TRBJ2-1

CDR3aa: ASSQLGFNSPLH
v_gene: TRBV4-1
j_gene: TRBJ1-6

CDR3aa: ASSDGTDGNTIY
v_gene: TRBV6-1
j_gene: TRBJ1-3

CDR3aa: SVEGVGVRILEQF
v_gene: TRBV29-1
j_gene: TRBJ2-1

CDR3aa: ASSSRDSPSYEQY
v_gene: TRBV11-3
j_gene: TRBJ2-7

CDR3aa: ASSYLAGVSETQY
v_gene: TRBV6-2/TRBV6-3
j_gene: TRBJ2-5

CDR3aa: ASRGTSGTDTQY
v_gene: TRBV4-1
j_gene: TRBJ2-3

CDR3aa: ASSLDPETHY
v_gene: TRBV11-2
j_gene: TRBJ2-5

CDR3aa: ASSPGAETQY
v_gene: TRBV12-3/TRBV12-4
j_gene: TRBJ2-5

CDR3aa: ASSLGTGLAETQY
v_gene: TRBV5-1
j_gene: TRBJ2-5

CDR3aa: ASSILAVRGAQY
v_gene: TRBV6-2/TRBV6-3
j_gene: TRBJ2-5

CDR3aa: ASSSGLAGGPAYEQY
v_gene: TRBV19
j_gene: TRBJ2-7

CDR3aa: ASSEPGVVNNEQF
v_gene: TRBV6-1
j_gene: TRBJ2-1

CDR3aa: SAPLSGRPSTQY
v_gene: TRBV20-1
j_gene: TRBJ2-5

CDR3aa: ASSHNSGGVGVDTPY
v_gene: TRBV11-2
j_gene: TRBJ2-3

CDR3aa: SVVRQYHTEAF
v_gene: TRBV29-1
j_gene: TRBJ1-1

CDR3aa: ASDRGLGETQY
v_gene: TRBV30
j_gene: TRBJ2-5

CDR3aa: ASSPEGDGGETPY
v_gene: TRBV7-9
j_gene: TRBJ2-5

CDR3aa: ASSQPTMDDGYT
v_gene: TRBV4-2
j_gene: TRBJ1-2

CDR3aa: ASSYRASTDTQY
v_gene: TRBV6-5
j_gene: TRBJ2-3

CDR3aa: ASSYAGIGTYEQY
v_gene: TRBV6-2/TRBV6-3
j_gene: TRBJ2-7

CDR3aa: ATESADTQY
v_gene: TRBV24-1
j_gene: TRBJ2-3

CDR3aa: ASSDMTVLNTEAF
v_gene: TRBV2
j_gene: TRBJ1-1

CDR3aa: ASSRDRGPKNTEAF
v_gene: TRBV6-1
j_gene: TRBJ1-1

CDR3aa: ASSKNYEQY
v_gene: TRBV12-3/TRBV12-4
j_gene: TRBJ2-7

CDR3aa: ASSPGSGGDLF
v_gene: TRBV18
j_gene: TRBJ2-2

CDR3aa: ASSPRGGARETQY
v_gene: TRBV6-5
j_gene: TRBJ2-5

CDR3aa: ASSVGNTYEQY
v_gene: TRBV18
j_gene: TRBJ2-7

CDR3aa: ASSLETGGSEAF
v_gene: TRBV5-1
j_gene: TRBJ1-1

CDR3aa: ASRPSTRTYTEAF
v_gene: TRBV12-3/TRBV12-4
j_gene: TRBJ1-1

CDR3aa: ASSEAGTGFGEQY
v_gene: TRBV6-1
j_gene: TRBJ2-7

CDR3aa: ASSEGGINTDTQH
v_gene: TRBV11-1
j_gene: -

CDR3aa: ASSGSATGGSYEQY
v_gene: TRBV6-5
j_gene: TRBJ2-7

CDR3aa: ASSFPLPGLAGRGDMQY
v_gene: TRBV6-2/TRBV6-3
j_gene: TRBJ2-3

CDR3aa: ASGLARSGGEQY
v_gene: TRBV28
j_gene: TRBJ2-7

CDR3aa: ASSPVDSNQPQH
v_gene: TRBV18
j_gene: TRBJ1-5

CDR3aa: ASSHKGSKTGELF
v_gene: TRBV5-6
j_gene: TRBJ2-2

CDR3aa: ASGEQYTGELF
v_gene: TRBV5-4
j_gene: TRBJ2-2

CDR3aa: ASGLTAINRGLSQPQH
v_gene: TRBV12-5
j_gene: TRBJ1-5

CDR3aa: ASARTSNEQF
v_gene: TRBV12-5
j_gene: TRBJ2-1

CDR3aa: ASGLDPNSGANVLT
v_gene: TRBV12-5
j_gene: TRBJ2-6

CDR3aa: ASSQTWVVRSFTDTQY
v_gene: TRBV7-9
j_gene: TRBJ2-3

CDR3aa: ASSPGHGDSYT
v_gene: TRBV11-3
j_gene: TRBJ1-2

CDR3aa: ASSPRDSTGANVLT
v_gene: TRBV5-1
j_gene: TRBJ2-6